The 22 T cell receptor beta chains below were found in one sample sequenced in a study of T cell responses to AZD1222 COVID-19 vaccine. The repertoire was sequenced with immunoSEQ multiplex PCR; TCRdb's copy has only in-frame clones and lacks some. This sample yields 150,000 to 190,000 clones, of which 87% are seen a single time; about a tenth belongs to the top ten. Sequencing was performed on peripheral blood, taken 28 days after the second AZD1222 dose. The receptors here all came from an adult who received the AZD1222 COVID-19 vaccine.

The CDR3 DNA reads as TGTGCCAGCAGCTTACGAGCACCCGGGAACACCGGGGAGCTGTTTTTT. Protein: CASSLRAPGNTGELFF. The chain has TRBV7-9 and TRBJ2-2; no reliable D call. This CDR3 is 16 amino acids long. The germline CDR1 and CDR2 sequences are SEHNR and FQNEAQ (reference sequence). Trimming shortened V by 2 bases and J by 1 base, and 11 bases separated the two germline ends.

The V gene is TRBV2, the J gene TRBJ2-5, with D hard to call. Trimming removed 6 bases from V and 2 bases from J, with 4 bases in between. Germline-derived CDR1 and CDR2 are SNHLY and FYNNEI. The CDR3 has 11 amino acids. CDR3 sequence: CASRYQETQYF. For the CDR3, the DNA is TGTGCCAGCAGATATCAAGAGACCCAGTACTTC.

The V and J genes are TRBV27 and TRBJ1-1; 7 nucleotides align to TRBD1. Germline V gene lookup returns CDR1 MNHEY and CDR2 SMNVEV (reference sequence). The CDR3 is 13 amino acids. V lost 5 bases to trimming and J lost 9 bases; unmatched junction nucleotides: 9. The CDR3 sequence: CASSVAGTAKAFF. CDR3 sequence (DNA): TGTGCCAGCAGTGTCGCCGGGACAGCAAAAGCTTTCTTT.

The chain couples TRBV3-1 (or the pseudogene TRBV3-2) to TRBJ1-2; D remains unclear. The CDR3 has 16 amino acids. The germline V gene has CDR1 LGHDT and CDR2 YNNKEL (reference sequence). V gave up 0 bases and J gave up 4 bases, with 15 bases separating them. CDR3 coding DNA: TGTGCCAGCAGCCAAGATGCTTTTCGGGGAGCCTATGGCTACACCTTC. It is translated as CASSQDAFRGAYGYTF.

The V call is TRBV9, the J call TRBJ1-3; the D is unclear. With 4 bases removed from V and 3 bases from J, the gap between germline ends came to 17 bases. CDR1 SGDLS and CDR2 YYNGEE come from the germline V gene. The length of the CDR3 is 16 residues. The CDR3 DNA reads as TGTGCCAGCAGCCCAACCGGGCTGCAAGGTGGAAACACCATATATTTT. It yields the protein CASSPTGLQGGNTIYF.

The rearrangement joins TRBV6-6 to TRBJ2-5, with D possibly being TRBD1 or TRBD2 (6 bases each). The ends were cut back, 5 bases at V and 5 bases at J, with 27 bases in the middle. The V gene's germline CDR1 is MNHNY and CDR2 SVGAGI (reference sequence). The CDR3 totals 18 residues. Written as DNA, the CDR3 is TGTGCCAGCAGTCCCCGCGGTGGGGGGCGCGGGTACGTGGAGACCCAGTACTTC. Its translation: CASSPRGGGRGYVETQYF.

This clone was detected only a few times. The V and J genes are TRBV27 and TRBJ2-3; D unclear. The germline V gene encodes CDR1 MNHEY and CDR2 SMNVEV (reference sequence). The CDR3 has 14 amino acids. Trimming shortened V by 7 bases and J by 2 bases, and 13 bases separated the two germline ends. The CDR3 DNA reads as TGTGCCAGCAAGTTAGCACTAATCACAGATACGCAGTATTTT. Residues: CASKLALITDTQYF.

The CDR3 DNA sequence: TGCGCCAGCACCACTGAGGGGGAGTGGACCGGGGAGCTGTTTTTT. Residues: CASTTEGEWTGELFF. The rearrangement uses TRBV5-1 and TRBJ2-2, with D tentatively TRBD1 (6 bases). Germline CDR1 reads SGHRS; CDR2 reads YFSETQ. V shed 6 bases and J shed 5 bases, with 17 bases lying between them. This CDR3 comprises 15 residues. The full variable domain, with the rest looked up from reference TRBV5-1 and TRBJ2-2, is KAGVTQTPRYLIKTRGQQVTLSCSPISGHRSVSWYQQTPGQGLQFLFEYFSETQRNKGNFPGRFSGRQFSNSRSEMNVSTLELGDSALYLCASTTEGEWTGELFFGEGSRLTVL.

The V and J genes are TRBV19 and TRBJ2-5, with D perhaps TRBD1 (6 bases). Looked up from germline, CDR1 is LNHDA and CDR2 is SQIVND (reference sequence). This CDR3 comprises 15 residues. Trimming took 5 bases from V and 5 from J, leaving 18 bases between them. The CDR3 spells CASSPPLPGVETQYF. The CDR3 DNA reads TGTGCCAGTAGTCCTCCCCTCCCAGGGGTCGAGACCCAGTACTTC.

The V call is TRBV5-1, the J call TRBJ2-3; TRBD2 matches at 9 bases. V gave up 4 bases and J gave up 4 bases; unmatched junction bases: 7. CDR3 length equals 15 residues. CDR1 and CDR2 from the germline V gene are SGHRS and YFSETQ. The DNA of the CDR3 is TGCGCCAGCAGCCCCTTAGCGGGAGACGCAGATACGCAGTATTTT. This codes for CASSPLAGDADTQYF. The full variable domain, with the rest looked up from reference TRBV5-1 and TRBJ2-3, is KAGVTQTPRYLIKTRGQQVTLSCSPISGHRSVSWYQQTPGQGLQFLFEYFSETQRNKGNFPGRFSGRQFSNSRSEMNVSTLELGDSALYLCASSPLAGDADTQYFGPGTRLTVL.

V gene TRBV7-8 combines with J gene TRBJ2-1, with D perhaps matching TRBD2 (5 bases). V shed 5 bases and J shed 1 base, with 15 bases lying between them. In germline, CDR1 is SGHVS, CDR2 FQNEAQ. This CDR3 comprises 16 residues. CDR3: CASSKTRLGSYNEQFF. The CDR3 coding sequence is TGTGCCAGCAGCAAAACTAGATTGGGATCCTACAATGAGCAGTTCTTC.

The gene calls are TRBV6-5 and TRBJ1-5, with D maybe TRBD1 (5 bases). The CDR3 is made up of 14 amino acids. V dropped 2 bases and J dropped 5 bases, with 10 bases sitting between them. Looked up from germline, CDR1 is MNHEY and CDR2 is SVGAGI. The CDR3 nucleotides read TGTGCCAGCAGTTACGGAGGGGAATATCAGCCCCAGCATTTT. Its protein product is CASSYGGEYQPQHF.

The genes are TRBV29-1 and TRBJ1-2; perhaps TRBD1 as D (5 bases). The CDR3 consists of 13 residues. CDR1 and CDR2 (germline): SQVTM, ANQGSEA. V gave up 2 bases and J gave up 1 base, with 8 bases separating them. The CDR3 nucleotides read TGCAGCGTTGAACAGGGCTTTAACTATGGCTACACCTTC. Amino acids: CSVEQGFNYGYTF.

The V and J genes are TRBV19 and TRBJ2-4; possible D gene TRBD1, 6 bases. Germline CDR1 LNHDA, CDR2 SQIVND (reference sequence). CDR3 length: 14 residues. Trimming shortened V by 10 bases and J by 3 bases, and 16 bases separated the two germline ends. The CDR3 reads CATQSRGGKNIQYF. In DNA, the CDR3 is TGTGCCACCCAGTCCAGGGGTGGCAAAAACATTCAGTACTTC.

The CDR3 DNA reads TGTGCCAGCAGTTTATGGGGGACAGGTCAGGACGGGGAGCTGTTTTTT. Translated, it gives CASSLWGTGQDGELFF. This chain connects TRBV27 to TRBJ2-2; 8 bases are shared with TRBD1. Germline CDR1 and CDR2: MNHEY and SMNVEV (reference sequence). The CDR3 has 16 amino acids. The ends lost 1 base at V and 7 bases at J; junction bases unmatched: 8.

The rearrangement joins TRBV9 to TRBJ1-1, with 8 bases that match TRBD1. V was pared by 4 bases and J by 5 bases, with 7 bases of the junction left unmatched. Germline V lookup: CDR1 SGDLS, CDR2 YYNGEE. The CDR3 spans 14 residues. The CDR3 DNA sequence: TGTGCCAGCAGCCCCGGACAGGGTAGAACTGAAGCTTTCTTT. Translation: CASSPGQGRTEAFF.

The chain joins TRBV6-5 to TRBJ2-5, with D perhaps matching TRBD2 (6 bases). The CDR3 is 14 amino acids. CDR1 MNHEY and CDR2 SVGAGI come from the germline V gene. Trimming took 0 bases from V and 5 from J, leaving 10 bases between them. The CDR3 protein is CASSYSPGRETQYF. The CDR3 coding sequence is TGTGCCAGCAGTTACTCCCCGGGGAGGGAGACCCAGTACTTC.

The chain has TRBV29-1 and TRBJ1-1; maybe TRBD1 (6 bases). This CDR3 is 13 amino acids long. Trimming removed 4 bases at V and 0 bases at J, with 9 bases between. The germline gives CDR1 SQVTM, CDR2 ANQGSEA. CDR3 sequence reads: CSVVGGLNTEAFF. CDR3 sequence (DNA): TGCAGCGTTGTAGGGGGTTTGAACACTGAAGCTTTCTTT. Full variable domain (rest looked up from reference TRBV29-1 and TRBJ1-1): SAVISQKPSRDICQRGTSLTIQCQVDSQVTMMFWYRQQPGQSLTLIATANQGSEATYESGFVIDKFPISRPNLTFSTLTVSNMSPEDSSIYLCSVVGGLNTEAFFGQGTRLTVV.

The chain links TRBV3-1 (or the pseudogene TRBV3-2) to TRBJ2-3, with D maybe TRBD2 (5 bases). The CDR3 length is 12 residues. Germline lookup yields CDR1 LGHDT and CDR2 YNNKEL (reference sequence). The ends were cut back, 3 bases at V and 4 bases at J, with 5 bases in the middle. CDR3 nucleotides: TGTGCCAGCAGCCACGGGGCAGATACGCAGTATTTT. Its protein is CASSHGADTQYF.

This clone has a single count. The chain carries TRBV7-9 and TRBJ2-3, with D perhaps matching TRBD2 (5 bases). Germline values: CDR1 SEHNR, CDR2 FQNEAQ (reference sequence). The CDR3 loop spans 14 amino acids. V was shortened by 6 bases and J by 3 bases, with 13 bases between the two germline ends. The CDR3 reads CASRGGGSTDTQYF. For the CDR3, the DNA is TGTGCCAGCAGAGGAGGAGGTTCGACAGATACGCAGTATTTT.

The genes are TRBV28 and TRBJ1-1, with D hard to call. The V end was cut by 7 bases, the J end by 1 base, with 13 bases between. CDR1 is MDHEN, CDR2 SYDVKM, per germline. There are 14 residues in the CDR3. CDR3: CASTPEVSNTEAFF. The CDR3 DNA is TGTGCCAGCACCCCGGAAGTGTCGAACACTGAAGCTTTCTTT.

The genes are TRBV18 and TRBJ1-4, with TRBD1 matching 7 bases. The V and J ends lost 3 bases and 8 bases, in that order; junction bases with no gene match: 9. The CDR3 is 15 residues long. Germline CDR1 KGHSH, CDR2 LQKENI. In DNA, the CDR3 is TGTGCCAGCTCACCGCAACAGGGGTCGGGCGAAAAACTGTTTTTT. Protein: CASSPQQGSGEKLFF.